One and the same sample provided the 7 T cell receptor beta chains below, sequenced in a study of cytomegalovirus exposure and HLA in healthy donors. Profiled with immunoSEQ multiplex PCR; TCRdb holds only in-frame clones, not every one. The sample carries about 160,000 clones, about 86% recorded once. Source material: PBMCs. Receptor source: a woman aged 18-29 years in good health and CMV-seronegative.

For this clone: Other DNA sequences in the sample encode the same CDR3. The chain combines TRBV11-2 with TRBJ2-7; the match to TRBD1 covers 9 bases. Trimming cost V 1 base and J 2 bases; bases outside gene matches: 0. CDR3 length: 14 amino acids. Per germline, CDR1 SGHAT and CDR2 FQNNGV. CDR3 loop: CASSLGTGAYEQYF. CDR3 in DNA: TGTGCCAGCAGCTTAGGGACAGGGGCCTACGAGCAGTACTTC.

The CDR3 region has the DNA TGTGCCAGTAGTCGCCCCGGGGGTAAAGAGACCCAGTACTTC. This codes for CASSRPGGKETQYF. V usage is TRBV19 and J usage is TRBJ2-5; the D gene is possibly TRBD2 (6 bases). Germline values: CDR1 LNHDA, CDR2 SQIVND (reference sequence). The V gene lost 5 bases and the J gene lost 3 bases, with 13 bases spanning the gap. CDR3 length: 14 amino acids.

V usage is TRBV27 and J usage is TRBJ2-2; 8 bases line up with TRBD2. V was clipped by 2 bases and J by 5 bases; unmatched bases: 7. This CDR3 is built from 16 residues. Germline lookup yields CDR1 MNHEY and CDR2 SMNVEV (reference sequence). The CDR3 DNA follows: TGTGCCAGCAGTTTAGACGGGGGGGGCCTAACCGGGGAGCTGTTTTTT. Its protein product is CASSLDGGGLTGELFF.

V is TRBV5-1 and J is TRBJ2-5; D is undetermined. This CDR3 is 13 amino acids long. Germline V gene data show CDR1 as SGHRS and CDR2 as YFSETQ. V shed 1 base and J shed 4 bases, with 8 bases lying between them. The CDR3 bases are TGCGCCAGCAGCTTGTATGAGCGAGAGACCCAGTACTTC. It codes for CASSLYERETQYF.

In DNA form, the CDR3 reads TGTGCCAGCAGTGACCGGGGAGCCGCCCCCTACAATGAGCAGTTCTTC. Translation gives CASSDRGAAPYNEQFF. The chain carries TRBV6-4 and TRBJ2-1, with D possibly TRBD2 on 5 matching bases. The V and J ends lost 2 bases and 2 bases respectively, with 13 bases between them. The CDR3 totals 16 residues. Germline-derived CDR1 and CDR2 are MRHNA and SNTAGT.

This chain joins TRBV5-1 and TRBJ1-1; D is undetermined. Germline CDR1 is SGHRS and CDR2 is YFSETQ. The CDR3 sequence is 15 residues long. Trimming shortened V by 0 bases and J by 5 bases, and 14 bases separated the two germline ends. CDR3 DNA sequence: TGCGCCAGCAGCTTGGTTTGGCGGAGAAGGACTGAAGCTTTCTTT. Translation gives CASSLVWRRRTEAFF. Filled out from reference TRBV5-1 and TRBJ1-1, the complete variable domain reads KAGVTQTPRYLIKTRGQQVTLSCSPISGHRSVSWYQQTPGQGLQFLFEYFSETQRNKGNFPGRFSGRQFSNSRSEMNVSTLELGDSALYLCASSLVWRRRTEAFFGQGTRLTVV.

The CDR3 loop reads CASSVYLRSEQYF. The DNA of the CDR3 is TGTGCCAGCAGCGTTTATCTCCGGTCCGAGCAGTACTTC. This chain uses TRBV9 with TRBJ2-7; no clear D. CDR3 length: 13 amino acids. The germline V gene has CDR1 SGDLS and CDR2 YYNGEE. Deletions cut 2 bases from V and 6 bases from J, with 12 bases between.